What follows are 27 T cell receptor beta chains derived from one specimen sequenced in a study of T cell responses to AZD1222 COVID-19 vaccine. Generated by immunoSEQ multiplex PCR, the TCRdb table keeps only in-frame clones and is missing some. The sample carries 180,000 or so clones, about 90% recorded once. This material consisted of peripheral blood, taken 28 days after the second AZD1222 dose. These receptors all stem from an adult who received the AZD1222 COVID-19 vaccine.

The CDR3 nucleotides read TGTGCCAGCAGCCTCAGACAAGGTAACAATGAGCAGTTCTTC. Translation: CASSLRQGNNEQFF. This chain uses TRBV7-2 with TRBJ2-1; no clear D. V shed 5 bases and J shed 5 bases, with 13 bases lying between them. The germline V gene has CDR1 SGHTA and CDR2 FQGNSA. The CDR3 is 14 residues long.

The chain joins TRBV25-1 to TRBJ1-4; D may be TRBD1 (5 bases). The ends were cut back, 4 bases at V and 7 bases at J, with 10 bases in the middle. The CDR3 spans 13 residues. The germline CDR1 and CDR2 sequences are MGHDK and SYGVNS. The DNA of the CDR3 is TGTGCCAGCAGTGCGGCAGGGCTTGAAAAACTGTTTTTT. As protein: CASSAAGLEKLFF.

The chain combines TRBV5-4 with TRBJ2-3; 13 bases fit TRBD2. The germline V gene has CDR1 SGHNT and CDR2 YYREEE (reference sequence). Losses at the gene ends were 4 bases for V and 3 bases for J; bases not matched to a gene: 11. The CDR3 sequence is 18 residues long. The CDR3 here is CASSPRGTSGIFTDTQYF. In DNA, the CDR3 is TGTGCCAGCAGCCCACGGGGGACTAGCGGGATCTTTACAGATACGCAGTATTTT.

V is TRBV5-4 and J is TRBJ2-7; TRBD1 matches at 8 bases. The CDR3 has 15 residues. The V gene's germline CDR1 is SGHNT and CDR2 YYREEE (reference sequence). Unmatched junction bases numbered 7, after V lost 4 bases and J lost 1 base. The CDR3 nucleotides read TGTGCCAGCAGCGAACCCGGGACAGGTTCCTACGAGCAGTACTTC. Translation gives CASSEPGTGSYEQYF.

The chain links TRBV28 to TRBJ2-7, with 15 bases aligning to TRBD2. V lost 2 bases to trimming and J lost 1 base; unmatched junction nucleotides: 6. The CDR3 loop spans 18 amino acids. Germline-derived CDR1 and CDR2 are MDHEN and SYDVKM. The CDR3 region has the DNA TGTGCCAGCAGTTTACACCCCGGGACTAGCGGGAGGTCCTACGAGCAGTACTTC. It translates to CASSLHPGTSGRSYEQYF. The whole variable domain, remainder taken from reference TRBV28 and TRBJ2-7, is DVKVTQSSRYLVKRTGEKVFLECVQDMDHENMFWYRQDPGLGLRLIYFSYDVKMKEKGDIPEGYSVSREKKERFSLILESASTNQTSMYLCASSLHPGTSGRSYEQYFGPGTRLTVT.

The chain joins TRBV11-3 to TRBJ2-5; perhaps TRBD2 as D (6 bases). The CDR3 extends over 14 amino acids. V was cut by 5 bases and J by 5 bases, with 15 bases left in between. Germline assignment: CDR1 SGHNT and CDR2 YENEEA. CDR3 sequence (DNA): TGTGCCAGCAGCCCAGGCGGGGCAGGGGAGACCCAGTACTTC. Its translation is CASSPGGAGETQYF.

This clone was picked up one time. This chain connects TRBV6-2 or TRBV6-3 to TRBJ2-3, with D uncertain. CDR3 length: 14 residues. Trimming stripped 0 bases from V and 2 bases from J, with 6 bases between. The germline V gene encodes CDR1 MNHEY and CDR2 SVGEGT. CDR3 DNA: TGTGCCAGCAGTTACTCGGGCTCCACAGATACGCAGTATTTT. Translated, it gives CASSYSGSTDTQYF.

DNA for the CDR3: TGTGCCAGCAGCTTAGCTTCAGGGACAGGGCTGATCAATGAGCAGTTCTTC. Encoded protein: CASSLASGTGLINEQFF. V usage is TRBV7-2 and J usage is TRBJ2-1; the match to TRBD1 covers 9 bases. The CDR3 is 17 amino acids. From germline, CDR1 is SGHTA and CDR2 FQGNSA. V lost 0 bases to trimming and J lost 6 bases; unmatched junction nucleotides: 9. Full variable domain (missing parts from reference TRBV7-2 and TRBJ2-1): GAGVSQSPSNKVTEKGKDVELRCDPISGHTALYWYRQSLGQGLEFLIYFQGNSAPDKSGLPSDRFSAERTGGSVSTLTIQRTQQEDSAVYLCASSLASGTGLINEQFFGPGTRLTVL.

The chain uses TRBV3-1 (or the pseudogene TRBV3-2) and TRBJ1-1; no reliable D call. Germline V gene lookup returns CDR1 LGHDT and CDR2 YNNKEL (reference sequence). V lost 2 bases to trimming and J lost 2 bases, with 6 bases between them. This CDR3 spans 13 amino acids. CDR3 loop: CASSQSPNTEAFF. The CDR3 DNA reads TGTGCCAGCAGCCAAAGCCCAAACACTGAAGCTTTCTTT.

This rearrangement joins TRBV7-2 to TRBJ1-3, with D uncertain. The germline V gene has CDR1 SGHTA and CDR2 FQGNSA. CDR3 length equals 15 residues. The ends were cut back, 7 bases at V and 2 bases at J, with 15 bases in the middle. The chain's CDR3 is CASTSLGQAGNTIYF. The CDR3 nucleotides are TGTGCCAGCACTTCCCTGGGCCAAGCTGGAAACACCATATATTTT.

On this clone itself: Its ends do not fully match the called genes, so a read error is possible. This chain links TRBV7-7 with TRBJ1-1, with unresolved D. This CDR3 contains 13 residues. The germline V gene encodes CDR1 SSHAT and CDR2 FNYEAQ (reference sequence). The CDR3 reads CASSASVNTEAFF. CDR3 bases: TGTGCTAGCAGCGCCTCGGTGAACACTGAAGCTTTCTTT.

The genes are TRBV12-3 or TRBV12-4 and TRBJ2-7; D not certain. Trimming pared 5 bases from V and 3 bases from J, leaving 11 bases between. CDR3 length equals 13 residues. The CDR3 DNA reads TGTGCCAGCAGTCCCCTCCCTCTCTACGAGCAGTACTTC. This encodes CASSPLPLYEQYF.

The rearrangement links TRBV5-1 to TRBJ1-1, with TRBD1 identical over 9 bases. This CDR3 has 16 residues. CDR1 and CDR2 from the germline V gene are SGHRS and YFSETQ. The V and J ends lost 4 bases and 2 bases, in that order; junction bases with no gene match: 9. In nucleotides, the CDR3 is TGCGCCAGCAGCAAGGGACCGGGACAGGGAAACACTGAAGCTTTCTTT. Its protein is CASSKGPGQGNTEAFF.

The chain employs TRBV3-1 (or the pseudogene TRBV3-2) and TRBJ1-1, with D possibly TRBD1 on 5 matching bases. The germline V and J ends were trimmed by 4 bases and 4 bases, with 10 bases remaining between them. The CDR3 is made up of 13 amino acids. Germline CDR1 LGHDT, CDR2 YNNKEL (reference sequence). The CDR3 here is CASSPPGTTEAFF. CDR3 nucleotide sequence: TGTGCCAGCAGCCCTCCAGGGACCACTGAAGCTTTCTTT.

The chain recombines TRBV29-1 with TRBJ2-1; tentative D call: TRBD2 (6 bases). Germline values: CDR1 SQVTM, CDR2 ANQGSEA. The CDR3 is 13 residues long. The V and J ends lost 4 bases and 7 bases respectively, with 14 bases between them. The DNA for the CDR3 is TGCAGCGTTGTGGAGGGGTCACAGAATGAGCAGTTCTTC. Translating gives CSVVEGSQNEQFF.

The J gene is TRBJ1-4, the V gene TRBV6-5; TRBD1 aligns across 7 bases. Germline values: CDR1 MNHEY, CDR2 SVGAGI. The CDR3 sequence is 16 residues long. The junction had 10 bases not matched to a gene; V was cut back by 4 bases and J by 5 bases. CDR3 amino acids: CASSLTRLGGNEKLFF. The CDR3 coding sequence is TGTGCCAGCAGTTTGACCAGGCTAGGGGGCAATGAAAAACTGTTTTTT.

This chain connects TRBV27 to TRBJ1-1; tentatively, D is TRBD1 (6 bases). The CDR3 extends over 14 amino acids. Trimming removed 0 bases from V and 5 bases from J, with 10 bases in between. Germline CDR1 and CDR2: MNHEY and SMNVEV (reference sequence). The CDR3 DNA is TGTGCCAGCAGTTTATCAACAGGGATAACTGAAGCTTTCTTT. Protein product: CASSLSTGITEAFF.

The chain combines TRBV29-1 with TRBJ1-1; 8 nucleotides agree with TRBD1. With V trimmed by 4 bases and J by 1 base, 8 bases remained unmatched. CDR1 is SQVTM, CDR2 ANQGSEA, per germline. The CDR3 is 15 residues long. CDR3 region: CSVAGQGRRNTEAFF. CDR3 bases: TGCAGCGTTGCTGGACAGGGTAGGAGGAACACTGAAGCTTTCTTT.

This clone occurred a few times. DNA of the CDR3: TGTGCCAGCAGTGGTAACTACGGGGAGACCCAGTACTTC. It codes for CASSGNYGETQYF. This rearrangement joins TRBV2 to TRBJ2-5; D remains ambiguous. Germline V CDR1 and CDR2: SNHLY, FYNNEI. This CDR3 comprises 13 residues. With 4 bases removed from V and 5 bases from J, the gap between germline ends came to 11 bases.

This rearrangement joins TRBV5-1 to TRBJ1-1; possible D gene TRBD1, 6 bases. The V end was cut by 4 bases, the J end by 2 bases, with 12 bases between. This CDR3 has 14 amino acids. Looked up from germline, CDR1 is SGHRS and CDR2 is YFSETQ. The CDR3 nucleotides read TGCGCCAGCAGCCGCCGGACAGATAACACTGAAGCTTTCTTT. Amino acids: CASSRRTDNTEAFF.

The chain joins TRBV7-9 to TRBJ1-1, with 7 bases aligning to TRBD1. The CDR3 is 14 residues long. J gave up 4 bases and V 4 bases, and 6 bases lay outside the gene matches. The germline V gene has CDR1 SEHNR and CDR2 FQNEAQ (reference sequence). CDR3 region: CASSSQGLSTEAFF. The CDR3 region has the DNA TGTGCCAGCAGCTCACAGGGGTTGAGCACTGAAGCTTTCTTT.

This chain links TRBV11-2 with TRBJ2-1; unclear D gene. V lost 5 bases to trimming and J lost 9 bases, with 8 bases between them. Germline V gene sequence: CDR1 SGHAT, CDR2 FQNNGV. The CDR3 runs to 11 residues. CDR3 DNA: TGTGCCAGCAGCCCCCTCGTTGAGCAGTTCTTC. Its translation is CASSPLVEQFF.

The chain employs TRBV6-5 and TRBJ1-4, with unresolved D. Germline V gene lookup returns CDR1 MNHEY and CDR2 SVGAGI. V was shortened by 7 bases and J by 4 bases, with 13 bases between the two germline ends. CDR3 size: 14 residues. Here the CDR3 reads CASILGNDNEKLFF. CDR3 bases: TGTGCCAGCATATTAGGCAACGATAATGAAAAACTGTTTTTT.

The chain is built from TRBV24-1 and TRBJ2-3, with a possible D match to TRBD2 (5 bases). The ends were cut back, 5 bases at V and 4 bases at J, with 9 bases in the middle. The CDR3 covers 13 residues. CDR1 and CDR2 from the germline V gene are KGHDR and SFDVKD. The CDR3 region is CATSAPSPDTQYF. The CDR3 DNA follows: TGTGCCACCAGTGCCCCTAGCCCAGATACGCAGTATTTT.

This chain links TRBV11-2 with TRBJ2-7; D remains unclear. The CDR3 is 13 amino acids. Trimming took 4 bases from V and 3 from J, leaving 10 bases between them. Germline CDR1 and CDR2: SGHAT and FQNNGV. CDR3 bases: TGTGCCAGCAGCTATACTCCTGTCTACGAGCAGTACTTC. Translation gives CASSYTPVYEQYF.

The chain carries TRBV2 and TRBJ1-4; D ambiguous. Germline V gene sequence: CDR1 SNHLY, CDR2 FYNNEI. The CDR3 is made up of 14 amino acids. The V and J ends lost 4 bases and 5 bases respectively, with 11 bases between them. CDR3 sequence: CASSVGRENEKLFF. CDR3 sequence (DNA): TGTGCCAGCAGTGTTGGTAGGGAAAATGAAAAACTGTTTTTT. The whole variable domain, filled in from reference TRBV2 and TRBJ1-4, reads EPEVTQTPSHQVTQMGQEVILRCVPISNHLYFYWYRQILGQKVEFLVSFYNNEISEKSEIFDDQFSVERPDGSNFTLKIRSTKLEDSAMYFCASSVGRENEKLFFGSGTQLSVL.

This chain joins TRBV11-2 and TRBJ1-3; D gene ambiguous. The germline V gene has CDR1 SGHAT and CDR2 FQNNGV. Trimming took off 0 bases at V and 3 bases at J, with 3 bases between the two ends. The CDR3 has 13 residues. Here the CDR3 DNA reads TGTGCCAGCAGCTTAGAGCTTGGAAACACCATATATTTT. This gives the protein CASSLELGNTIYF.